The rows below give T cell receptor beta chains drawn from one sample of a study of cytomegalovirus exposure and HLA in healthy donors. Assay: immunoSEQ multiplex PCR; the TCRdb copy retains only in-frame clones and omits some. The sample includes some 140,000 clones, over 60% of them seen just once. Specimen: PBMCs. The receptor set was obtained from a man aged 35 to 55 in good health and CMV-seronegative. The CDR3 runs from the conserved cysteine through the conserved F or W. A D gene is named only where the DNA matches it firmly. The size field is filled for only some rows; it gives once, few, many or a size class.

size: .
D: .
length: 12
V: TRBV25-1
J: TRBJ2-7
CDR3: CASSPGRYEQYF
DNA: TGTGCCAGCAGCCCTGGGAGGTACGAGCAGTACTTC

size: .
D: TRBD1
length: 13
V: TRBV11-2
J: TRBJ1-4
CDR3: CASSLGGQDGLFF
DNA: TGTGCCAGCAGCTTAGGTGGACAGGATGGACTGTTTTTT

size: .
D: .
length: 16
V: TRBV9
J: TRBJ2-3
CDR3: CASSVDGGAGTDTQYF
DNA: TGTGCCAGCAGCGTAGATGGCGGGGCCGGCACAGATACGCAGTATTTT

size: once
D: .
length: 12
V: TRBV9
J: TRBJ2-2
CDR3: CASTGQAGELFF
DNA: TGTGCCAGCACCGGTCAGGCCGGGGAGCTGTTTTTT

size: .
D: .
length: 17
V: TRBV11-2
J: TRBJ1-1
CDR3: CASSSTARAGLGTEAFF
DNA: TGTGCCAGCAGCTCGACCGCTCGGGCGGGGTTGGGCACTGAAGCTTTCTTT

size: .
D: .
length: 15
V: TRBV9
J: TRBJ2-5
CDR3: CASSSGDIVQETQYF
DNA: TGTGCCAGCAGCTCCGGCGACATCGTCCAAGAGACCCAGTACTTC

size: .
D: .
length: 16
V: TRBV7-9
J: TRBJ1-1
CDR3: CASSPRANPLNTEAFF
DNA: TGTGCCAGCAGCCCCCGCGCGAACCCGCTGAACACTGAAGCTTTCTTT

size: .
D: .
length: 13
V: TRBV18
J: TRBJ2-5
CDR3: CASSPSLRDPQYF
DNA: TGTGCCAGCTCACCGTCGCTCCGGGATCCCCAGTACTTC

size: .
D: .
length: 12
V: TRBV29-1
J: TRBJ1-1
CDR3: CSVEGQGPEAFF
DNA: TGCAGCGTTGAAGGGCAGGGCCCTGAAGCTTTCTTT

size: .
D: TRBD1
length: 15
V: TRBV11-2
J: TRBJ1-1
CDR3: CASSDRGILNTEAFF
DNA: TGTGCCAGCAGCGACAGGGGGATATTGAACACTGAAGCTTTCTTT

size: few
D: .
length: 15
V: TRBV5-1
J: TRBJ1-5
CDR3: CASSLSHVVGQPQHF
DNA: TGTGCCAGCAGCTTGAGCCATGTCGTCGGTCAGCCCCAGCATTTT

size: .
D: TRBD2
length: 15
V: TRBV7-2
J: TRBJ2-5
CDR3: CASSLGSGRLETQYF
DNA: TGTGCCAGCAGCTTAGGTAGCGGGAGGCTAGAGACCCAGTACTTC

size: once
D: TRBD2
length: 14
V: TRBV7-8
J: TRBJ2-5
CDR3: CASRLAGGRETQYF
DNA: TGTGCCAGCAGGCTAGCGGGAGGTCGGGAGACCCAGTACTTC

size: .
D: TRBD2
length: 15
V: TRBV4-1
J: TRBJ2-3
CDR3: CASSRTSPSTDTQYF
DNA: TGCGCCAGCAGCAGGACTAGTCCTAGCACAGATACGCAGTATTTT

size: .
D: .
length: 14
V: TRBV4-1
J: TRBJ2-3
CDR3: CASSTGTSTDTQYF
DNA: TGCGCCAGTTCGACAGGGACTAGCACAGATACGCAGTATTTT

size: .
D: .
length: 15
V: TRBV19
J: TRBJ1-5
CDR3: CASSIPGVGNQPQHF
DNA: TGTGCCAGTAGTATCCCAGGGGTAGGCAATCAGCCCCAGCATTTT

size: .
D: TRBD2
length: 16
V: TRBV5-1
J: TRBJ2-5
CDR3: CASSLGTSGGQETQYF
DNA: TGCGCCAGCAGCTTAGGGACTAGCGGGGGCCAAGAGACCCAGTACTTC

size: few
D: TRBD1
length: 14
V: TRBV5-6
J: TRBJ2-7
CDR3: CASSPGQGNSEQYF
DNA: TGTGCCAGCAGCCCGGGACAGGGAAATAGCGAGCAGTACTTC

size: .
D: .
length: 13
V: TRBV28
J: TRBJ2-5
CDR3: CASSLWGRETQYF
DNA: TGTGCCAGCAGTTTATGGGGCCGGGAGACCCAGTACTTC

size: .
D: .
length: 14
V: TRBV4-3
J: TRBJ1-2
CDR3: CASSPTGGTWGYTF
DNA: TGCGCCAGCAGCCCAACGGGGGGCACGTGGGGCTACACCTTC

size: once
D: .
length: 15
V: TRBV10-3
J: TRBJ2-7
CDR3: CAISELASETCEQYF
DNA: TGTGCCATCAGTGAATTGGCTAGCGAGACTTGCGAGCAGTACTTC

size: .
D: TRBD2
length: 18
V: TRBV4-3
J: TRBJ2-7
CDR3: CASSPGLAGGHVDYEQYF
DNA: TGCGCCAGCAGCCCCGGACTAGCGGGAGGCCACGTTGATTACGAGCAGTACTTC

size: .
D: TRBD2
length: 15
V: TRBV6-6
J: TRBJ2-1
CDR3: CASRAGTSGHNEQFF
DNA: TGTGCCAGCAGAGCCGGGACTAGCGGCCACAATGAGCAGTTCTTC

size: .
D: .
length: 15
V: TRBV7-9
J: TRBJ2-3
CDR3: CASSLQWGDTDTQYF
DNA: TGTGCCAGCAGCCTACAGTGGGGGGACACAGATACGCAGTATTTT

size: .
D: TRBD1
length: 16
V: TRBV7-9
J: TRBJ2-1
CDR3: CASSYGQGGLYNEQFF
DNA: TGTGCCAGCAGCTATGGACAGGGGGGATTATACAATGAGCAGTTCTTC

size: .
D: TRBD1
length: 14
V: TRBV5-1
J: TRBJ1-4
CDR3: CASNWGQGDEKLFF
DNA: TGCGCCAGCAACTGGGGACAGGGAGATGAAAAACTGTTTTTT

size: .
D: TRBD2
length: 15
V: TRBV2
J: TRBJ2-7
CDR3: CASSGGGGAADEQYF
DNA: TGTGCCAGCAGTGGCGGCGGGGGGGCGGCGGACGAGCAGTACTTC

size: few
D: TRBD2
length: 15
V: TRBV6-6
J: TRBJ2-1
CDR3: CASSKRPESSGGEIF
DNA: TGTGCCAGCAGCAAACGCCCCGAGTCTAGCGGGGGGGAGATCTTC

size: .
D: TRBD1
length: 13
V: TRBV7-9
J: TRBJ2-7
CDR3: CASSFQGVSEQYF
DNA: TGTGCCAGCAGCTTTCAGGGGGTAAGCGAGCAGTACTTC

size: once
D: .
length: 13
V: TRBV19
J: TRBJ1-5
CDR3: CASRDGALQPQHF
DNA: TGTGCCAGTAGAGATGGGGCTCTTCAGCCCCAGCATTTT

size: few
D: TRBD1
length: 16
V: TRBV5-4
J: TRBJ2-5
CDR3: CASSWGSRTGIETQYF
DNA: TGTGCCAGCAGCTGGGGCTCTAGGACAGGGATAGAGACCCAGTACTTC

size: .
D: TRBD1
length: 15
V: TRBV19
J: TRBJ1-6
CDR3: CASSPDRVYNSPLHF
DNA: TGTGCCAGTAGTCCCGACAGGGTATATAATTCACCCCTCCACTTT

size: once
D: TRBD1
length: 14
V: TRBV29-1
J: TRBJ1-5
CDR3: CSVMTGVSNQPQHF
DNA: TGCAGCGTGATGACAGGGGTAAGCAATCAGCCCCAGCATTTT

size: .
D: TRBD2
length: 16
V: TRBV30
J: TRBJ2-7
CDR3: CAWRRTSGSVLDEQYF
DNA: TGTGCCTGGAGGAGGACTAGCGGGAGTGTTTTGGACGAGCAGTACTTC

size: .
D: .
length: 17
V: TRBV28
J: TRBJ2-7
CDR3: CASSFVRGREWAYEQYF
DNA: TGTGCCAGCAGTTTCGTCCGGGGGCGGGAGTGGGCCTACGAGCAGTACTTC

size: .
D: .
length: 14
V: TRBV2
J: TRBJ2-5
CDR3: CASSVQQVGETQYF
DNA: TGTGCCAGCAGTGTCCAGCAGGTCGGTGAGACCCAGTACTTC

size: .
D: .
length: 17
V: TRBV4-2
J: TRBJ1-1
CDR3: CASSQDQTGTRGTEAFF
DNA: TGTGCCAGCAGCCAAGATCAAACAGGGACGAGGGGCACTGAAGCTTTCTTT

size: once
D: .
length: 14
V: TRBV7-3
J: TRBJ2-1
CDR3: CASSPEPSSNEQFF
DNA: TGTGCCAGCAGCCCTGAACCTAGCAGCAATGAGCAGTTCTTC

size: .
D: .
length: 15
V: TRBV9
J: TRBJ1-4
CDR3: CASSVLTGTNEKLFF
DNA: TGTGCCAGCAGCGTACTAACAGGAACTAATGAAAAACTGTTTTTT

size: .
D: .
length: 13
V: TRBV6-6
J: TRBJ1-5
CDR3: CASSYGSGQPQHF
DNA: TGTGCCAGCAGTTACGGGAGTGGTCAGCCCCAGCATTTT

size: .
D: TRBD2
length: 18
V: TRBV9
J: TRBJ2-7
CDR3: CASSVAPGLAAFSYEQYF
DNA: TGTGCCAGCAGCGTAGCTCCAGGACTAGCGGCTTTCTCCTACGAGCAGTACTTC

size: .
D: .
length: 15
V: TRBV5-1
J: TRBJ1-2
CDR3: CASSLVGTNNYGYTF
DNA: TGCGCCAGCAGCTTGGTGGGGACAAACAACTATGGCTACACCTTC

size: .
D: .
length: 15
V: TRBV19
J: TRBJ2-7
CDR3: CASSWGAGASYEQYF
DNA: TGTGCCAGTAGTTGGGGGGCGGGAGCCTCCTACGAGCAGTACTTC

size: once
D: TRBD1
length: 14
V: TRBV7-2
J: TRBJ2-5
CDR3: CASSTQGFQETQYF
DNA: TGTGCCAGCAGCACACAGGGGTTCCAGGAGACCCAGTACTTC

size: .
D: TRBD1
length: 13
V: TRBV2
J: TRBJ1-2
CDR3: CASRADRVRSYTF
DNA: TGTGCCAGCAGGGCGGACAGGGTGAGGAGCTACACCTTC

size: .
D: .
length: 15
V: TRBV6-6
J: TRBJ1-5
CDR3: CASSYSRRENQPQHF
DNA: TGTGCCAGCAGTTACTCGCGGAGGGAGAATCAGCCCCAGCATTTT

size: .
D: TRBD1
length: 15
V: TRBV11-2
J: TRBJ1-1
CDR3: CASASTGTANTEAFF
DNA: TGTGCCAGCGCCAGCACCGGGACAGCGAACACTGAAGCTTTCTTT

size: .
D: TRBD1
length: 15
V: TRBV19
J: TRBJ1-5
CDR3: CASSTILRGLQPQHF
DNA: TGTGCCAGTAGTACTATCCTGAGGGGGCTTCAGCCCCAGCATTTT

size: .
D: .
length: 12
V: TRBV6-1
J: TRBJ1-5
CDR3: CASSEGAQPQHF
DNA: TGTGCCAGCAGTGAAGGGGCTCAGCCCCAGCATTTT

size: once
D: .
length: 12
V: TRBV28
J: TRBJ1-5
CDR3: CASNLPRVPQHF
DNA: TGTGCCAGCAACTTACCACGGGTGCCCCAGCATTTT

size: .
D: .
length: 15
V: TRBV9
J: TRBJ2-5
CDR3: CASCEGVGYQETQYF
DNA: TGTGCCAGCTGCGAGGGAGTGGGGTACCAAGAGACCCAGTACTTC

size: .
D: TRBD1
length: 15
V: TRBV18
J: TRBJ1-5
CDR3: CASSRDRGSDQPQHF
DNA: TGTGCCAGCTCCCGGGACAGGGGGTCGGATCAGCCCCAGCATTTT

size: .
D: .
length: 15
V: TRBV29-1
J: TRBJ1-1
CDR3: CSVESAGTPNTEAFF
DNA: TGCAGCGTTGAGAGTGCCGGGACTCCGAACACTGAAGCTTTCTTT

size: .
D: TRBD1
length: 14
V: TRBV19
J: TRBJ1-2
CDR3: CASSSGTGGFGYTF
DNA: TGTGCCAGTAGTAGTGGGACAGGGGGCTTTGGCTACACCTTC

size: .
D: TRBD1
length: 15
V: TRBV6-1
J: TRBJ2-7
CDR3: CASSETGGSVYEQYF
DNA: TGTGCCAGCAGTGAGACAGGGGGCTCCGTGTACGAGCAGTACTTC